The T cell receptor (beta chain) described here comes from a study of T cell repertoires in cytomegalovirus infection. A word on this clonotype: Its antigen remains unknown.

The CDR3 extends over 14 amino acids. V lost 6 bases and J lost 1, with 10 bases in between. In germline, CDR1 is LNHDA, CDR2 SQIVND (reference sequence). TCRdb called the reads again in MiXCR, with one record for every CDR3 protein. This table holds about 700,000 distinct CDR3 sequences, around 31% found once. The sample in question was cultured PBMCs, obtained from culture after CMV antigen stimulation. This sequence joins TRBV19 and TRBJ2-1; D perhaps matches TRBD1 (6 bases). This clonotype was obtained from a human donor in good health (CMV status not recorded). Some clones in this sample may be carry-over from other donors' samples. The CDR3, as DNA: TGTGCCAGTAGAAACAGGGTGTCCTACAATGAGCAGTTCTTC. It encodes CASRNRVSYNEQFF.